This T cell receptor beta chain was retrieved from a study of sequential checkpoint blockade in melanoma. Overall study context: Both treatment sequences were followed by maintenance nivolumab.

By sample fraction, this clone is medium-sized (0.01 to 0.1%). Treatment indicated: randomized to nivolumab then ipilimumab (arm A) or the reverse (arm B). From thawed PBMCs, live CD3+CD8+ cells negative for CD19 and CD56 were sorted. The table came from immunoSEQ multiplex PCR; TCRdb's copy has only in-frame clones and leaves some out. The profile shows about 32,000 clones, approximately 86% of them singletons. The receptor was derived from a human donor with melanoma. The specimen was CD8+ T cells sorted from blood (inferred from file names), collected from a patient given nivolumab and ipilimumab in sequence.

CDR3 sequence: CASSIREGAQIPFF. CDR3 coding DNA: TGTGCCAGTAGTATCCGGGAGGGGGCCCAGATTCCGTTCTTC. V gene TRBV19 combines with J gene TRBJ2-1, with a weak D call TRBD2 (8 bases). V gave up 3 bases and J gave up 15 bases, with 21 bases separating them. Germline V gives CDR1 LNHDA, CDR2 SQIVND (reference sequence). The CDR3 covers 14 residues.